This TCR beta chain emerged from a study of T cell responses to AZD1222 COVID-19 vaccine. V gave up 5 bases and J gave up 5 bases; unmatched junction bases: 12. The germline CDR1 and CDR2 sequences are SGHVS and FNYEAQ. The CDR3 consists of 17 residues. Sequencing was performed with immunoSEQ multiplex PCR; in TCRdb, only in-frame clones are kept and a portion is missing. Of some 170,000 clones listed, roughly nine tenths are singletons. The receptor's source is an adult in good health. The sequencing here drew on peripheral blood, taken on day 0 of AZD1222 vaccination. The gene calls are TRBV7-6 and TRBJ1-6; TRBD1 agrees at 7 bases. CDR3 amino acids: CASSAPTDREDNSPLHF. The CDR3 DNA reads TGTGCCAGCAGCGCCCCCACCGACAGGGAGGATAATTCACCCCTCCACTTT.